Listed below are T cell receptor beta chains from one sample, sequenced in a study of blood T cell repertoires in COVID-19. Clones were read by immunoSEQ multiplex PCR, and TCRdb kept only the in-frame ones, dropping some. Among 45,000 to 70,000 clones, approximately 86% were seen once, and the ten largest hold 20% to 25%. What was sequenced was peripheral blood. The receptors come from a woman of 80 years or more with COVID-19, enrolled during active disease. Both conserved end residues are trimmed from each CDR3. Fields, in order: V gene, D gene, CDR3 protein. The D gene is left open where the match is weak.

>TRBV30|NA
ASTRRGYGYT
>TRBV5-6|NA
ASAYIVDSNSPLH
>TRBV27|NA
ASNPGGAAYNEQF
>TRBV19|NA
ASNPAPGSNYGYT
>TRBV25-1|NA
ASHGGFRETQY
>TRBV7-8|TRBD2
ASSSGSGGRKTQY
>TRBV10-2|NA
ASSESWTGTAINSPLH
>TRBV24-1|TRBD1
ATSRGQGDGTQY
>TRBV5-6|NA
ASSLEQGVKYEQY
>TRBV9|TRBD1
ASSGAGTGTGYT
>TRBV2|TRBD1
ASSPGQGRNNYGYT
>TRBV6-1|TRBD2
ASSEGGSGGPNEQF
>TRBV10-2|TRBD1
ASSPDRARSGEQY
>TRBV3-1/TRBV3-2|NA
ASSRGARTGELF
>TRBV5-1|TRBD2
ASSLEGSGGPQETQY
>TRBV2|NA
ASSDFGQTGNTIY
>TRBV10-3|NA
AIRDFSGGYT
>TRBV30|NA
AWRSIEAF
>TRBV9|NA
ASSVVPGGRDTQY
>TRBV6-2/TRBV6-3|TRBD2
ASSPSGLAGADTQY
>TRBV18|TRBD1
ASSADRGNGYT
>TRBV6-5|TRBD1
ASKIRDRVSEQY
>TRBV6-5|TRBD1
ASSYSRTGGNTIY
>TRBV12-2|NA
ASRLVPREKLF
>TRBV6-6|TRBD1
ASSYLTGGNEQF
>TRBV6-5|NA
ASRQSSYNEQF
>TRBV5-6|NA
ASSSLQTGANVLT
>TRBV12-3/TRBV12-4|NA
ASRGGNTDTQY
>TRBV5-1|NA
ASSSGGTQETQY
>TRBV7-9|NA
ASSSSSYEQY
>TRBV5-4|NA
ASSLAGGGYGYT
>TRBV4-2|NA
ASSPRVGNTGELF
>TRBV18|TRBD1
ASSPKTGDEAF
>TRBV15|TRBD2
ATSLRGEAYEQF
>TRBV10-3|TRBD1
AISELGQGNDEQF
>TRBV10-1|NA
ASSEQVNTEAF
>TRBV5-1|TRBD1
ASSPSGQENTEAF
>TRBV3-1/TRBV3-2|TRBD1
ASSQRGRGLKLQF
>TRBV5-6|NA
ASSLEGLLSGNTIY
>TRBV6-4|NA
ASSRPYHQETQY
>TRBV5-1|TRBD1
ASSSTGKGRETQY
>TRBV5-1|TRBD1
ASSMGDRVKEDTQY
>TRBV7-9|NA
ASSLGGEGTREAF
>TRBV6-5|TRBD2
ASSYSGGAYNEQF